This TCR beta chain appears in the sequencing data of a study of blood T cell repertoires in COVID-19. Study-level information: The study drew acute and convalescent COVID-19 samples from the United States, Italy and Spain. Sample material is recorded as cDNA or gDNA derived from T cells, B-cell-depleted T cells, or PBMCs.

CDR1 is LNHDA, CDR2 SQIVND, per germline (reference sequence). The CDR3 runs to 15 residues. Trimming took 4 bases from V and 6 from J; bases not matched to a gene: 6. Study processing details: Reference gene primer amplification yielded estimated nucleated cell counts. The table came from immunoSEQ multiplex PCR; TCRdb's copy has only in-frame clones and leaves some out. V, J and clone size reflect that table, while D and trimming were determined from the DNA. The sample has fewer than 600,000 clones; approximately 89% are singletons. It was during active infection that Seattle patients were enrolled and then longitudinally followed.

The clonotype was recovered from a man aged 18 to 35 with COVID-19, enrolled during active disease. This rearrangement joins TRBV19 to TRBJ2-1; 10 bases map to TRBD2. The material sequenced was peripheral blood. CDR3 sequence: CASSTSGGAFNEQFF. The CDR3 region has the DNA TGTGCCAGTAGTACCAGCGGGGGGGCTTTCAATGAGCAGTTCTTC.